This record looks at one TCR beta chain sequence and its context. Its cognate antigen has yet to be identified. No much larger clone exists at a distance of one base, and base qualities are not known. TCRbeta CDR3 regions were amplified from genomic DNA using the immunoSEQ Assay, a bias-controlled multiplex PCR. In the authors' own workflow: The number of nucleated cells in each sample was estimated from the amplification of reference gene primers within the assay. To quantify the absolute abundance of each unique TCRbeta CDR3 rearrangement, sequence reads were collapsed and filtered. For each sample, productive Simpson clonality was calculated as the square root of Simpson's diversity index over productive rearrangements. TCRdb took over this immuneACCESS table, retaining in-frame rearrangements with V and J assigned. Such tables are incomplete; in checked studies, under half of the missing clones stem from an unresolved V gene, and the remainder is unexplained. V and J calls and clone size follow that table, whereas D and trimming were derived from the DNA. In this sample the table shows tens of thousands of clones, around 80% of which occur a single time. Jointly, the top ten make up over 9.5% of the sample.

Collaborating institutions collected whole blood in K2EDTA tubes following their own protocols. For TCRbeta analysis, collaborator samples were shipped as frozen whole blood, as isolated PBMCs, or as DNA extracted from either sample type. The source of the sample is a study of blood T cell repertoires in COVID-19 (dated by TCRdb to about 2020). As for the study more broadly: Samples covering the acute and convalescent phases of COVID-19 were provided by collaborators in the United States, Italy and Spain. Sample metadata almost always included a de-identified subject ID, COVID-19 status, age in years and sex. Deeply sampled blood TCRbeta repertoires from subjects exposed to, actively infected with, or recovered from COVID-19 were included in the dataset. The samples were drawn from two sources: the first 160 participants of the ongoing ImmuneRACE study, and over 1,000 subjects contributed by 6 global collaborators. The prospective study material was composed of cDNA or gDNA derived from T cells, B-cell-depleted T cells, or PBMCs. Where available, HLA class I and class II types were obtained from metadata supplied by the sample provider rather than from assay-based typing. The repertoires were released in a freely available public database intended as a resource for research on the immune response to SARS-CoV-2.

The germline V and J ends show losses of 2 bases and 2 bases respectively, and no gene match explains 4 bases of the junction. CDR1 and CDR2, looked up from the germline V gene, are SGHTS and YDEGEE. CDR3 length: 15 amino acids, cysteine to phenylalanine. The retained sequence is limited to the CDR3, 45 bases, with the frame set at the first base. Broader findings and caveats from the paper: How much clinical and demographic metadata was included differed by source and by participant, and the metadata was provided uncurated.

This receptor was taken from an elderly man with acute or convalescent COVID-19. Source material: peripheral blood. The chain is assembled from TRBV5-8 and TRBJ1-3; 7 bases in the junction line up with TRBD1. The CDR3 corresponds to CASSFGDRTGNTIYF. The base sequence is TGTGCCAGCAGCTTCGGGGACAGAACTGGAAACACCATATATTTT.